Listed below are T cell receptor beta chains from one sample, sequenced in a study of human thymus T cells. The assay was immunoSEQ multiplex PCR, and TCRdb's table has in-frame clones only and misses some. The data contain about 78,000 clones, roughly 96% of them singletons. The sequenced sample was thymus tissue. Receptors originate from a boy under two years old with a congenital heart defect but otherwise immunologically healthy. Each CDR3 is given with its conserved first and last residue. D genes are given only for firm matches. Some rows mark clone size as missing; the rest say once, few, many or name a class of expanded clone.

D	V	size	J	DNA	CDR3
TRBD1	TRBV29-1	-	TRBJ2-5	TGCAGCGAAACGAGACGGAAGAGGGGGCTTGGAGAGACCCAGTACTTC	CSETRRKRGLGETQYF
TRBD1	TRBV5-1	-	TRBJ2-7	TGCGCCAGCAGCAGCCGAGGGACAGGTCAAGGGTACGAGCAGTACTTC	CASSSRGTGQGYEQYF
-	TRBV4-1	-	TRBJ1-6	TGCGCCAGCAGCCAAGATCGGACAGATCCTCCCTATAATTCACCCCTCCACTTT	CASSQDRTDPPYNSPLHF
-	TRBV5-6	-	TRBJ1-1	TGTGCCAGCAGCTCGGGGGCCTTTCGTGAAGCTTTCTTT	CASSSGAFREAFF
-	TRBV28	-	TRBJ1-4	TGTGCCAGTTCCACGCGGGGAGATGAAAAACTGTTTTTT	CASSTRGDEKLFF
-	TRBV10-1	-	TRBJ2-5	TGCGCCAGCAGTGTAAGGGAAGGGGGGCTCAAGATGGAGACCCAGTACTTC	CASSVREGGLKMETQYF
-	TRBV21-1	-	TRBJ2-1	TGTGCCAGCAGCTCCGAGGACAGGGGGGAAGACAATGAGCAGTTCTTC	CASSSEDRGEDNEQFF
TRBD1	TRBV28	-	TRBJ1-2	TGTGCCAGCAGCCGGACAGGGGCCTATGGCTACACCTTC	CASSRTGAYGYTF
TRBD1	TRBV28	-	TRBJ1-1	TGTGCCAGCAGTTTTTTTCAGGGGGCGGCGAGGGCTGAAGCTTTCTTT	CASSFFQGAARAEAFF
TRBD1	TRBV9	-	TRBJ1-1	TGTGCCAGCAGCTCGGGACAGGGTATTTGGAACACTGAAGCTTTCTTT	CASSSGQGIWNTEAFF
-	TRBV5-5	-	TRBJ1-2	TGTGCCAGCAGCTTGGTGGGGCGCAACTATGGCTACACCTTC	CASSLVGRNYGYTF
-	TRBV7-9	once	TRBJ1-5	TGTGCCAGCAGCTTAGGGCTCGGGGATCCTCAGCCCCAGCATTTT	CASSLGLGDPQPQHF
-	TRBV5-4	-	TRBJ2-7	TGTGCCAGCAGCCGAGGACCCTGGACGCGAAGCTCCTACGAGCAGTACTTC	CASSRGPWTRSSYEQYF
TRBD1	TRBV28	-	TRBJ2-7	TGTGCCAGCAGTTACGGACAGGGGGCCCACGAGCAGTACTTC	CASSYGQGAHEQYF
-	TRBV27	-	TRBJ2-7	TGTGCCAGCAGGGCGGGGACTGCTCAGCGGACGCAGTACTTC	CASRAGTAQRTQYF
-	TRBV2	-	TRBJ2-3	TGTGCCAGCATCGAGCCACTAGACCGCACAGATACGCAGTATTTT	CASIEPLDRTDTQYF
TRBD2	TRBV5-1	once	TRBJ2-4	TGCGCCAGCAGCTTAACGGAGCGGGAGATCGAAAACATTCAGTACTTC	CASSLTEREIENIQYF
TRBD1	TRBV18	-	TRBJ2-7	TGTGCCAGCTCACGAGGGGACAGGGGGCGAGTTAATAAACCCTACGAGCAGTACTTC	CASSRGDRGRVNKPYEQYF
-	TRBV6-1	-	TRBJ2-6	TGTGCCAGCAGTGCGAAGAGAGCTGGGGCCAACGTCCTGACTTTC	CASSAKRAGANVLTF
-	TRBV7-8	-	TRBJ1-6	TGTGCCAGCAGCTTTCTTCCGGGGATGCTAACCTCACCCCTCCACTTT	CASSFLPGMLTSPLHF
-	TRBV30	-	TRBJ1-5	TGTGCCTGGAGTAAAACCCGCATTCGACACAGCATTAATCAGCCCCAGCATTTT	CAWSKTRIRHSINQPQHF
-	TRBV5-4	-	TRBJ1-3	TGTGCGATGTCGTCCGGGGCTCTCTCTGGAAACACCATATATTTT	CAMSSGALSGNTIYF
TRBD1	TRBV7-9	-	TRBJ2-5	TGTGCCAGCAGCCTGGGGACAGGGTCTCGATTGGGGTACCAAGAGACCCAGTACTTC	CASSLGTGSRLGYQETQYF
-	TRBV10-3	once	TRBJ2-7	TGTGCCACCCAGGGCGTGCCGACTACCTACGAGCAGTACTTC	CATQGVPTTYEQYF
-	TRBV7-6	-	TRBJ1-3	TGTGCCAGCAGCTTAGCGGGATTGGGAAACACCATATATTTT	CASSLAGLGNTIYF
-	TRBV9	-	TRBJ1-1	TGTGCCAGCACCGGAGGGAATGGTTATACGAACACTGAAGCTTTCTTT	CASTGGNGYTNTEAFF
-	TRBV5-6	once	TRBJ2-1	TGTGCCAGCAGCCTCGCCAAGGGCTACAATGAGCAGTTCTTC	CASSLAKGYNEQFF
-	TRBV7-6	-	TRBJ2-5	TGTGCCAGCAGCTTAGCGCGGGTCCAAGAGACCCAGTACTTC	CASSLARVQETQYF
TRBD1	TRBV10-3	-	TRBJ1-1	TGTGCCATCAGTCTAGGGGTGCCAGGGGGTAGCCTCCCCACTGAAGCTTTCTTT	CAISLGVPGGSLPTEAFF
-	TRBV29-1	-	TRBJ1-4	TGCAGCGTCCGCCCGACAGGCCCATCGGAAAAACTGTTTTTT	CSVRPTGPSEKLFF
TRBD1	TRBV28	-	TRBJ2-7	TGTGCCAGCACCTCCCGGGACAGACACTACGAGCAGTACTTC	CASTSRDRHYEQYF
TRBD2	TRBV19	once	TRBJ2-7	TGTGCCAGTAGTGTGCGAGCGGGAGGGTTCTACGAGCAGTACTTC	CASSVRAGGFYEQYF
TRBD1	TRBV28	-	TRBJ1-1	TGTGCCAGCAGTTTATTCCCAGGACAGGTAAACACTGAAGCTTTCTTT	CASSLFPGQVNTEAFF
-	TRBV6-1	-	TRBJ2-5	TGTGCCAGCAGTGAAGCTTTTCGGCAGGGAGTAGGGGAGACCCAGTACTTC	CASSEAFRQGVGETQYF
-	TRBV7-8	-	TRBJ2-5	TGTGCCAGCAGCCGTGGTGCCCTCCAAGAGACCCAGTACTTC	CASSRGALQETQYF
-	TRBV14	once	TRBJ1-4	TGTGCCAGCAGCCAAGGGGGAATCGGTGAAAAACTGTTTTTT	CASSQGGIGEKLFF
TRBD2	TRBV5-1	-	TRBJ2-3	TGCGCCAGCAGCTTGCATCGCTGGACTAGCGGGAGGGCCGATAAGTTAGATACGCAGTATTTT	CASSLHRWTSGRADKLDTQYF
-	TRBV27	once	TRBJ1-5	TGTGCCAGCAGTCAGGACGGGAATCAGCCCCAGCATTTT	CASSQDGNQPQHF
-	TRBV5-6	-	TRBJ2-1	TGTGCCAGCAGATCGCGCCTGTACGGGCAGTTCTTC	CASRSRLYGQFF
TRBD1	TRBV11-2	-	TRBJ1-2	TGTGCCAGCAGCTTAGAGGTCAGGGGGCTAAACTATGGCTACACCTTC	CASSLEVRGLNYGYTF
TRBD1	TRBV19	-	TRBJ1-2	TGTGCCAGTAGTCCGCGACAGGGTATCCCCTATGGCTACACCTTC	CASSPRQGIPYGYTF
TRBD1	TRBV28	-	TRBJ1-2	TGTGCCAGCAAGAGACAGGGATCGTTGGAAGCCTTC	CASKRQGSLEAF
-	TRBV5-5	-	TRBJ2-3	TGTGCCAGCAGACCCACAGGAGAAGATACGCAGTATTTT	CASRPTGEDTQYF
TRBD1	TRBV6-1	-	TRBJ1-3	TGTGCCAGTAAAGAGGGACAGGGCTCTGGAAACACCATATATTTT	CASKEGQGSGNTIYF